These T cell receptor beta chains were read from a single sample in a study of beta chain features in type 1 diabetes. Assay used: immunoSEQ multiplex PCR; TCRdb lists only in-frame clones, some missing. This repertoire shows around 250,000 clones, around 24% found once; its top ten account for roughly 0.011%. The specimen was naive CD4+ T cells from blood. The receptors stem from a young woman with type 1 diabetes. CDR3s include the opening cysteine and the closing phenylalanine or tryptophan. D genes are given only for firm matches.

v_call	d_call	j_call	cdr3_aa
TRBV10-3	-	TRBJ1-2	CAIMSGYNGYTF
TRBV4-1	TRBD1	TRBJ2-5	CASSHGGTGLQETQYF
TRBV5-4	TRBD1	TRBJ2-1	CASSTEQGAYNEQFF
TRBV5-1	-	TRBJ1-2	CASSPGQVHLRRGGYTF
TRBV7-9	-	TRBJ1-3	CATGESGNTIYF
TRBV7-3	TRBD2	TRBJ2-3	CASSSSSGSSTDTQYF
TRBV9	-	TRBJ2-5	CASSARPGTIQETQYF
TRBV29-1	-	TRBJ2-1	CSVVKTSNEQFF
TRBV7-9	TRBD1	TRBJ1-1	CASSHTGTGGNTEAFF
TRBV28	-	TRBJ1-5	CASSPGFGPQHF
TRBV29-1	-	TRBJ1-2	CSVAAPGGNYGYTF
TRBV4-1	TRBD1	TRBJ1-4	CASSFRTGSAYEKLFF
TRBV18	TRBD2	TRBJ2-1	CASSSRSGRFSDEQFF
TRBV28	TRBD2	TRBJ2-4	CASGRELHYF
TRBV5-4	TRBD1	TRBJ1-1	CASSLPGQGLPEAFF
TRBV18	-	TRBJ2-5	CASSPPHGGPGETQYF
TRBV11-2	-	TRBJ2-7	CASSQFQVSYEQYF
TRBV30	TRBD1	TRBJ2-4	CAWSDDRGHIQYF
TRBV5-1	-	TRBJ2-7	CATRPTADYEQYF
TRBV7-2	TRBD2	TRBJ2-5	CASSRGLAEETQYF
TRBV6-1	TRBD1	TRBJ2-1	CASSEGQGGEQFF
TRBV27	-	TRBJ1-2	CASSLSRHSNYGYTF
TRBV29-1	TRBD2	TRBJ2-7	CSVSGTSGQDYEQYF
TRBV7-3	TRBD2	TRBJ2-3	CASSSSLAGEEDTQYF
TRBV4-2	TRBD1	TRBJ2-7	CASSQDRRQGENF
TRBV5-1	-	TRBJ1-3	CASSLARGSSGNTIYF
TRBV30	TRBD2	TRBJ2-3	CAWSGLAGGNTDTQYF
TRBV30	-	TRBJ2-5	CACHLSVTSQETQYF
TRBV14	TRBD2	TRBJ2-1	CASSRLGLAFDEQFF
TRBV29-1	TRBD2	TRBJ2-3	CSVGLAGGYTDTQYF
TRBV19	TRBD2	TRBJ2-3	CASSLTSSWADTQYF
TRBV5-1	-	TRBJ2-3	CASSEVGTDTQYF
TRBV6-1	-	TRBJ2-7	CASSFDRYEQYF
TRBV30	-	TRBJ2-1	CAWSSGWGQEQFF
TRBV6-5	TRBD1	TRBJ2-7	CASSYSSQGAGYEQYF
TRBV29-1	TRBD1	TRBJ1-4	CSVAGTGNEKLFF
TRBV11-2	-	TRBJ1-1	CASSPTRQLYTEAFF
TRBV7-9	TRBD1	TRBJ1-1	CASSSGQQGAGEAFF
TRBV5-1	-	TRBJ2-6	CASSYGQTNSGANVLTF
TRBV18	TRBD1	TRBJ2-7	CASSPSTGVDEQYF
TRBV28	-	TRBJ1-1	CASSLPGGTGRDTEAFF
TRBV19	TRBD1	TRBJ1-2	CASVGTGNYGYTF
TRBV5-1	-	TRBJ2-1	CASSSQVTYNEQFF
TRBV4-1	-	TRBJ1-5	CASSQVYTPNQPQHF
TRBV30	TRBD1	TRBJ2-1	CAWTGPGQVKFF
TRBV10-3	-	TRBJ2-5	CATQSSETQYF
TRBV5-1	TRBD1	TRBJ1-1	CASSVDRVAEAFF
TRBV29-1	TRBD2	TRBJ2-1	CSAAGVGNEQFF
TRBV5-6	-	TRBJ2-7	CASSLGVGRYEQYF
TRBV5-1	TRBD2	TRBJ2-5	CASSGGTSGSSQETQYF
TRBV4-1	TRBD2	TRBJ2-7	CASSQPLAGVVYEQYF
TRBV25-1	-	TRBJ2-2	CASRGALYTGELFF
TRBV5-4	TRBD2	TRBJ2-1	CASSLNSGRGSEQFF
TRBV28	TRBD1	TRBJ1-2	CASSGQGRDGYTF